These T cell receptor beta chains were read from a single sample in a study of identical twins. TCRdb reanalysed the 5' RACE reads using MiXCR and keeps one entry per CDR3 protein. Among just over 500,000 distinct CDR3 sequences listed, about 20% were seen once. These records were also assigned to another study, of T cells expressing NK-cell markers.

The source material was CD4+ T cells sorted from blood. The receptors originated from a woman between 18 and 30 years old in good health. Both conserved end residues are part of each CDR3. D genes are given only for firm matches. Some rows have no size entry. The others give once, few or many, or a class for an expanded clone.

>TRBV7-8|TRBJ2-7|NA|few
TGTGCCAGCAGCACCGGACCCTCGCGAACTTACTTC
CASSTGPSRTYF
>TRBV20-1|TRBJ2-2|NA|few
TGCAGTGCTTCCCCAGGGCTGACCCGGACCGGGGAGCTGTTTTTT
CSASPGLTRTGELFF
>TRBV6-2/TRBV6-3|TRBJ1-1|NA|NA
TGTGCCAGCAGGCAAACGACGGCTAAAGCTTTCTTT
CASRQTTAKAFF
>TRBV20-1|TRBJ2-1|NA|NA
TGCAGTGCTAGAGTAGCGGGCTATAGCGGGGACAGGGAGCAGTTCTTC
CSARVAGYSGDREQFF
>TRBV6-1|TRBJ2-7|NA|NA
TGTGCCAACGTCCCCGAGCAGTACTTC
CANVPEQYF
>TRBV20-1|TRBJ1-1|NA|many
TGCAGTGCTTTCATTCTAAATCAAGCTTTCTTT
CSAFILNQAFF
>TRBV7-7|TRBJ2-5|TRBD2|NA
TGTGCTAGCGCGGGGGGCCTCCAAGAGACCCAGTACTTC
CASAGGLQETQYF
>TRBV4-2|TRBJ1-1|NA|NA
TGTGCCAGCAGCCAAGAGGCACAGCCGAACACTGAAGCTTTCTTT
CASSQEAQPNTEAFF
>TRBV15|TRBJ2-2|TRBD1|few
TGTGCCACCACCCACAGGGGGCTTGCCGGGGAGCTGTTTTTT
CATTHRGLAGELFF
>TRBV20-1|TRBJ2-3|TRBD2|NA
TGCAGTGCTAGTAGGGCTAGCGGGGCAGATACGCAGTATTTT
CSASRASGADTQYF
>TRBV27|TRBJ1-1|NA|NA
TGTGCCAGCAGTTTATTCCGGGACGGAGGGGACACTGAAGCTTTCTTT
CASSLFRDGGDTEAFF
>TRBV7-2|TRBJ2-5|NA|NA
TGTGCCAGCAGCGGGAGGAGGGACTCCACCCCGTACTTC
CASSGRRDSTPYF
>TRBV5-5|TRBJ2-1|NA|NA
TGTGCCAGCAGCTTGGCCGCCAGATTGCGCGCCCCATTTGATGAGCAGTTCTTC
CASSLAARLRAPFDEQFF
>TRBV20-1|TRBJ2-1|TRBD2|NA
TGCAGTGTGAAGTATAGCGGGAGCTACAATGAGCAGTTCTTC
CSVKYSGSYNEQFF
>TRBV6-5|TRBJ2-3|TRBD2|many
TGTGCCAGCAGTTACTCCCTGACTAGCCCAGATACGCAGTATTTT
CASSYSLTSPDTQYF
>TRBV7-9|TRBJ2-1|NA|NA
TGTGCCAGCAGCTTTTTGGCAACCTACAATGAGCAGTTCTTC
CASSFLATYNEQFF
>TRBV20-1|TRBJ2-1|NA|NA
TGCAGTGCTACCGGGCTAGCCGGGAATGAGCAGTTCTTC
CSATGLAGNEQFF
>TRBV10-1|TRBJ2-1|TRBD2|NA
TGCGCCAGCAGCCTCAGACTAGCGGGAGGCATCAATGAGCAGTTCTTC
CASSLRLAGGINEQFF
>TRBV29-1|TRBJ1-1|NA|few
TGCAGCTCTGCCCTTTGGGGCACCATGAACACTGAAGCTTTCTTT
CSSALWGTMNTEAFF
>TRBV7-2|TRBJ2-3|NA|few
TGTGCCAGCAGCTTAGTTTCGTCCGTCACAGATACGCAGTATTTT
CASSLVSSVTDTQYF
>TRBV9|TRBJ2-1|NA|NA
TGTGCCAGCGAGGGAAGGGGATACAATGAGCAGTTCTTC
CASEGRGYNEQFF
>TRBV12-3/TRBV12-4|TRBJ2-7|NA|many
TGTGCCAGCAGTTTAGCGCAAAGCTACGAGCAGTACTTC
CASSLAQSYEQYF
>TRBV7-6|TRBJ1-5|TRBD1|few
TGTGCCAGCAGCTTAGGACAGGGAAATAGCAATCAGCCCCAGCATTTT
CASSLGQGNSNQPQHF
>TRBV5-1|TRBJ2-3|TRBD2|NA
TGCGCCACCGGCCCCGGGACTAGCTCAGATACGCAGTATTTT
CATGPGTSSDTQYF
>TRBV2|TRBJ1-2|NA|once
TGTGCCAGCAGTCCTAACCCAGGGCCAAACTATGGCTACACCTTC
CASSPNPGPNYGYTF
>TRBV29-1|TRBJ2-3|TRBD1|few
TGCAGCGCATCGGACAGGACCACAGATACGCAGTATTTT
CSASDRTTDTQYF
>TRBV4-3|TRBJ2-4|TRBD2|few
TGCGCCAGCAGCCAACCCCCTGGGAGGGAGGTCCCCGAAAACATTCAGTACTTC
CASSQPPGREVPENIQYF
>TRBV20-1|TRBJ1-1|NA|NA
TGCAGTGCTAGAGATCTTGGGAGGACTGAAGCTTTCTTT
CSARDLGRTEAFF
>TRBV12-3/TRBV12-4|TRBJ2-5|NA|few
TGTGCCAGCAGTTTATTAGCGGTGTGGCAAGAGACCCAGTACTTC
CASSLLAVWQETQYF
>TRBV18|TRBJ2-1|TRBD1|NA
TGTGCCAGCTCACCACCTGCGGGACAGGGGAATGAGCAGTTCTTC
CASSPPAGQGNEQFF
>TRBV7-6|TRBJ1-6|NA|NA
TGTGCCAGCAGCTTAGGGGGTCCATATAATTCACCCCTCCACTTT
CASSLGGPYNSPLHF
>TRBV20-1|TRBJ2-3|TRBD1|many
TGCAGTGCTAGTTTGGGACAGGGTGTTAATACGCAGTATTTT
CSASLGQGVNTQYF
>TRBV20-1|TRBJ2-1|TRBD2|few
TGCAGTGCTAGAGATCTGGGCGGGAGGGCCTACTACAATGAGCAGTTCTTC
CSARDLGGRAYYNEQFF
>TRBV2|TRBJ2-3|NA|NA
TGTGCCAGCAGTGCACAGGGCTCAGCGCAGTATTTT
CASSAQGSAQYF
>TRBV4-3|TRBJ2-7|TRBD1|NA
TGCGCCAGCAGCCAAGTCAACCGGGACAGGGGCTCCGAGCAGTACTTC
CASSQVNRDRGSEQYF
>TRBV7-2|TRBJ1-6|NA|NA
TGTGCCAGCAGCTCAGACTGGGGGGCGAATTCACCCCTCCACTTT
CASSSDWGANSPLHF
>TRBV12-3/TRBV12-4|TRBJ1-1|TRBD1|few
TGTGCCAGCAGTTTTCGGACAGGGGGCGCCGGCACTGAAGCTTTCTTT
CASSFRTGGAGTEAFF
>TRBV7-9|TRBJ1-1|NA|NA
TGTGCCAGCAGCTTCCCTCGGGGGGCTCATCGAGGCACTGAAGCTTTCTTT
CASSFPRGAHRGTEAFF
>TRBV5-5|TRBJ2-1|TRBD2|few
TGTGCCAGCAGCTTGGGTTTACTAGCGGAACGTGAGCAGTTCTTC
CASSLGLLAEREQFF
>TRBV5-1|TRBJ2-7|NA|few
TGCGCCAGCAGCTTATCTCCCAACCGGGACACAGAGGACGAGCAGTACTTC
CASSLSPNRDTEDEQYF
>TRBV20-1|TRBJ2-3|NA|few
TGCAGTGCTAGGGAAGCGGAACCCTGGACAGATACGCAGTATTTT
CSAREAEPWTDTQYF
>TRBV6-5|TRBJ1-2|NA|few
TGTGCCAGCAGGGATTCTAACTATGGCTACACCTTC
CASRDSNYGYTF